One and the same sample provided the 17 T cell receptor beta chains below, sequenced in a study of neurological immune-mediated disorders. TCRdb used MiXCR to reprocess the 5' RACE reads, holding one entry per CDR3 protein. The repertoire holds 100,000 or so distinct CDR3 sequences, with 3% to 4.5% as singletons. Sequencing was performed on PBMCs. The receptor set was obtained from a woman in her late teens or twenties with multiple sclerosis.

At least ten counts were recorded for this clonotype. This chain connects TRBV20-1 to TRBJ2-1, with 8 bases lining up with TRBD1. The junction had 10 bases not matched to a gene; V was cut back by 3 bases and J by 0 bases. Per germline, CDR1 DFQATT and CDR2 SNEGSKA (reference sequence). This CDR3 region has 17 residues. As DNA, the CDR3 is TGCAGTGCTAGGACGACAGGGGCGACCCTCTCCTACAATGAGCAGTTCTTC. This translates into CSARTTGATLSYNEQFF.

This clonotype has at least ten counts. The V and J genes are TRBV6-5 and TRBJ2-7; D not certain. The CDR3 is 13 residues long. Per germline, CDR1 MNHEY and CDR2 SVGAGI. V was cut by 0 bases and J by 2 bases, with 5 bases left in between. CDR3 nucleotide sequence: TGTGCCAGCAGTTACTCCTTAACCTACGAGCAGTACTTC. This translates into CASSYSLTYEQYF.

The chain employs TRBV18 and TRBJ2-5; D is ambiguous. Germline CDR1 and CDR2: KGHSH and LQKENI. Trimming pared 3 bases from V and 5 bases from J, leaving 19 bases between. This CDR3 comprises 16 residues. Here the CDR3 reads CASSPGESSMVETQYF. The DNA for the CDR3 is TGTGCCAGCTCACCCGGAGAGAGCAGCATGGTGGAGACCCAGTACTTC.

This clonotype was counted ten times or more. The chain uses TRBV5-1 and TRBJ2-1; 10 bases align to TRBD1. CDR3 size: 15 residues. Germline CDR1 is SGHRS and CDR2 is YFSETQ. V shed 4 bases, J shed 6 bases, and the junction held 7 bases outside the gene matches. The CDR3 sequence is CASSTPGQGFNEQFF. For the CDR3, the DNA is TGCGCCAGCAGCACTCCGGGACAGGGGTTCAATGAGCAGTTCTTC.

At least ten counts were recorded for this clonotype. The rearrangement links TRBV20-1 to TRBJ2-1; 8 bases are a match to TRBD2. The V gene end was trimmed by 5 bases and the J gene end by 7 bases; junction bases not matched to a gene: 13. Germline V CDR1 and CDR2: DFQATT, SNEGSKA (reference sequence). CDR3 length equals 15 residues. This chain's CDR3 is CSASPSGRARNEQFF. The CDR3 nucleotides are TGCAGTGCTTCACCCTCCGGGAGGGCCCGTAATGAGCAGTTCTTC.

The sample holds many counts of this clonotype. The CDR3 is CSARVPENTEAFF. The CDR3 DNA reads as TGCAGTGCTAGAGTCCCGGAGAACACTGAAGCTTTCTTT. The chain uses TRBV20-1 and TRBJ1-1; no firm D call. Germline V CDR1 and CDR2: DFQATT, SNEGSKA (reference sequence). CDR3 length: 13 residues. V gave up 1 base and J gave up 1 base, with 7 bases separating them.

A few counts support this clonotype. The chain carries TRBV10-3 and TRBJ2-7; D perhaps matches TRBD2 (6 bases). The V end lost 5 bases, the J end lost 2 bases, and 16 bases lay between the germline ends. There are 15 residues in the CDR3. Germline CDR1 ENHRY, CDR2 SYGVKD. CDR3 nucleotides: TGTGCCATCAGTCCCCAGGCGGGAACTACCTACGAGCAGTACTTC. Its translation: CAISPQAGTTYEQYF.

This clonotype has a count of ten or more. The rearrangement joins TRBV7-2 to TRBJ1-6; 7 nucleotides align to TRBD1. The trim removed 4 bases at V and 5 bases at J, leaving 8 bases unmatched. This CDR3 spans 16 amino acids. Per germline, CDR1 SGHTA and CDR2 FQGNSA. The CDR3 loop is CASSSQGWANNSPLHF. The CDR3 nucleotides read TGTGCCAGCAGCTCACAGGGGTGGGCAAATAATTCACCCCTCCACTTT.

This clonotype was seen ten or more times. The V and J genes are TRBV7-9 and TRBJ2-7, with D possibly being TRBD1 (5 bases). V was shortened by 5 bases and J by 5 bases, with 13 bases between the two germline ends. This CDR3 has 13 amino acids. Germline V gene sequence: CDR1 SEHNR, CDR2 FQNEAQ (reference sequence). CDR3 in amino acids: CASSLGDLNEQYF. The CDR3 bases are TGTGCCAGCAGCCTAGGGGATCTTAACGAGCAGTACTTC.

This clonotype was detected many times. The chain links TRBV3-1 to TRBJ1-6; tentative D call: TRBD1 (5 bases). Germline V gene data show CDR1 as LGHDT and CDR2 as YNNKEL (reference sequence). V was shortened by 2 bases and J by 9 bases, with 17 bases between the two germline ends. The CDR3 runs to 16 residues. In nucleotides, the CDR3 is TGTGCCAGCAGCCAAACCCTCGGGGCTGGAGGTTCACCCCTCCACTTT. Protein: CASSQTLGAGGSPLHF.

Many counts were recorded for this clonotype. The chain joins TRBV12-3 or TRBV12-4 to TRBJ2-7; D gene ambiguous. The CDR3 runs 14 residues. The V end lost 0 bases, the J end lost 4 bases, and 10 bases lay between the germline ends. The CDR3 sequence is CASSLALPRYEQYF. CDR3 sequence (DNA): TGTGCCAGCAGTTTAGCGCTACCGCGGTACGAGCAGTACTTC.

This clonotype was counted only a few times. The chain joins TRBV12-3 or TRBV12-4 to TRBJ2-3; weak D call: TRBD1 (5 bases). The V end lost 5 bases, the J end lost 4 bases, and 13 bases lay between the germline ends. The CDR3 is 14 residues long. The CDR3, as DNA: TGTGCCAGCAGTGCAAGAAAGGGGTCAGATACGCAGTATTTT. Residues: CASSARKGSDTQYF.

Worth noting for this clonotype: A much larger clone lies one base from this, so it may be a read error. This chain links TRBV20-1 with TRBJ2-1; TRBD2 aligns across 9 bases. This CDR3 has 14 residues. Germline trimming cut 8 bases from V and 4 bases from J; bases unmatched to any gene: 9. The germline CDR1 and CDR2 sequences are DFQATT and SNEGSKA (reference sequence). CDR3 protein: CSTNLAGGYNEQFF. DNA of the CDR3: TGCAGTACAAATCTCGCGGGAGGGTACAATGAGCAGTTCTTC.

This clonotype was seen many times. The chain links TRBV5-1 to TRBJ1-1; D not resolved. CDR3 length: 13 residues. Germline CDR1 and CDR2: SGHRS and YFSETQ. V was pared by 4 bases and J by 0 bases, with 7 bases between. CDR3 nucleotides: TGCGCCAGCAGCACCATCATGAACACTGAAGCTTTCTTT. It translates to CASSTIMNTEAFF.

This clonotype was counted only a few times. This rearrangement joins TRBV30 to TRBJ1-5; D not resolved. The CDR3 runs 13 residues. The ends were cut back, 0 bases at V and 10 bases at J, with 13 bases in the middle. The germline gives CDR1 GTSNPN, CDR2 SVGIG (reference sequence). This chain's CDR3 is CAWSVNSLDPQHF. CDR3 nucleotide sequence: TGTGCCTGGAGTGTCAACTCCCTAGACCCCCAGCATTTT.

This clonotype was recorded many times. The chain employs TRBV4-3 and TRBJ2-2, with D possibly matching TRBD2 (5 bases). The CDR3 extends over 16 amino acids. V shed 5 bases and J shed 6 bases, with 19 bases lying between them. The V gene's germline CDR1 is LGHNA and CDR2 YSLEER. CDR3 in amino acids: CASSGRDTSLPGELFF. CDR3 in DNA: TGCGCCAGCAGCGGCCGGGATACATCGCTCCCCGGGGAGCTGTTTTTT.

The chain has TRBV6-5 and TRBJ1-1; TRBD1 agrees at 10 bases. The CDR3 has 16 residues. The V gene end was trimmed by 4 bases and the J gene end by 2 bases; junction bases not matched to a gene: 7. Per the germline V gene, CDR1 is MNHEY and CDR2 is SVGAGI. The CDR3 DNA reads as TGTGCCAGCAGTTTCCTGACAGGGGGCGGAAACACTGAAGCTTTCTTT. Translated, it gives CASSFLTGGGNTEAFF.